The 8 T cell receptor beta chains below were found in one sample sequenced in a study of blood T cell repertoires in COVID-19. Using immunoSEQ multiplex PCR, the repertoire was profiled, and TCRdb retains in-frame clones only, with some absent. The sample records under 350,000 clones, more than 75% being singletons. The sequencing input was PBMCs or T cells enriched from blood (not recorded which). All receptors derive from a woman in her late teens or twenties who had recovered from COVID-19.

V is TRBV3-1 (or the pseudogene TRBV3-2) and J is TRBJ1-2; tentatively, D is TRBD1 (5 bases). V lost 4 bases and J lost 1, with 13 bases in between. Looked up from germline, CDR1 is LGHDT and CDR2 is YNNKEL (reference sequence). CDR3 length: 15 amino acids. The CDR3: CASSPNVQGNYGYTF. The CDR3 DNA sequence: TGTGCCAGCAGCCCAAACGTCCAGGGTAACTATGGCTACACCTTC.

This clone was seen a single time. The CDR3 here is CASSQTTNPTSTGVHGYTF. CDR3 in DNA: TGTGCCAGCAGCCAAACGACAAATCCGACGTCGACAGGGGTGCATGGCTACACCTTC. The chain combines TRBV11-3 with TRBJ1-2, with 8 nucleotides matching TRBD1. With V trimmed by 5 bases and J by 6 bases, 23 bases remained unmatched. The CDR3 is made up of 19 amino acids. Germline CDR1 is SGHNT and CDR2 is YENEEA.

This clone came up once. V gene TRBV25-1 combines with J gene TRBJ2-7; weak D call: TRBD2 (7 bases). V dropped 5 bases and J dropped 4 bases, with 21 bases sitting between them. Germline CDR1 MGHDK, CDR2 SYGVNS. The length of the CDR3 is 16 residues. CDR3 region: CASSSGGGRVRYEQYF. The CDR3 DNA reads as TGTGCCAGCAGTTCGGGCGGGGGCAGGGTGAGGTACGAGCAGTACTTC.

The chain combines TRBV5-5 with TRBJ1-2, with D tentatively TRBD1 (6 bases). CDR3 size: 13 residues. Germline CDR1 reads SGHKS; CDR2 reads YYEKEE (reference sequence). Trimming stripped 0 bases from V and 8 bases from J, with 11 bases between. This CDR3 is CASSLEGGSGYTF. The CDR3 DNA sequence: TGTGCCAGCAGCTTGGAAGGGGGAAGCGGCTACACCTTC.

The chain combines TRBV18 with TRBJ2-7, with 7 bases matching TRBD2. The CDR3 has 17 residues. V was pared by 2 bases and J by 5 bases, with 15 bases of the junction left unmatched. The germline gives CDR1 KGHSH, CDR2 LQKENI. In DNA form, the CDR3 reads TGTGCCAGCTCACCATCGGTCGACTCGCGGGAGAGGGACGAGCAGTACTTC. Its translation is CASSPSVDSRERDEQYF.

The chain uses TRBV28 and TRBJ1-5; 9 positions match TRBD1. Germline V lookup: CDR1 MDHEN, CDR2 SYDVKM. The CDR3 is made up of 16 amino acids. J gave up 7 bases and V 5 bases, and 12 bases lay outside the gene matches. The CDR3 DNA is TGTGCCAGCAGTGGAACCGGGACAGGGTTTTTGCAGCCCCAGCATTTT. Protein: CASSGTGTGFLQPQHF. Supplemented by reference TRBV28 and TRBJ1-5, the full variable domain reads DVKVTQSSRYLVKRTGEKVFLECVQDMDHENMFWYRQDPGLGLRLIYFSYDVKMKEKGDIPEGYSVSREKKERFSLILESASTNQTSMYLCASSGTGTGFLQPQHFGDGTRLSIL.

The chain uses TRBV11-2 and TRBJ1-3; D not resolved. Germline CDR1 reads SGHAT; CDR2 reads FQNNGV. CDR3 length: 14 amino acids. Trimming removed 0 bases at V and 9 bases at J, with 12 bases between. CDR3 in DNA: TGTGCCAGCAGCTTAGATCCATCGGGGATCACCATATATTTT. Translated, it gives CASSLDPSGITIYF.

This chain joins TRBV7-3 and TRBJ2-3; 15 nucleotides agree with TRBD2. The CDR3 loop spans 16 amino acids. After removal of 3 bases from V and 4 bases from J, the junction contained 2 bases not matched to a gene. Germline CDR1 SGHTA, CDR2 FQGTGA. The CDR3 spells CASSLGLAGGADTQYF. Written as DNA, the CDR3 is TGTGCCAGCAGCTTGGGACTAGCGGGAGGAGCAGATACGCAGTATTTT.